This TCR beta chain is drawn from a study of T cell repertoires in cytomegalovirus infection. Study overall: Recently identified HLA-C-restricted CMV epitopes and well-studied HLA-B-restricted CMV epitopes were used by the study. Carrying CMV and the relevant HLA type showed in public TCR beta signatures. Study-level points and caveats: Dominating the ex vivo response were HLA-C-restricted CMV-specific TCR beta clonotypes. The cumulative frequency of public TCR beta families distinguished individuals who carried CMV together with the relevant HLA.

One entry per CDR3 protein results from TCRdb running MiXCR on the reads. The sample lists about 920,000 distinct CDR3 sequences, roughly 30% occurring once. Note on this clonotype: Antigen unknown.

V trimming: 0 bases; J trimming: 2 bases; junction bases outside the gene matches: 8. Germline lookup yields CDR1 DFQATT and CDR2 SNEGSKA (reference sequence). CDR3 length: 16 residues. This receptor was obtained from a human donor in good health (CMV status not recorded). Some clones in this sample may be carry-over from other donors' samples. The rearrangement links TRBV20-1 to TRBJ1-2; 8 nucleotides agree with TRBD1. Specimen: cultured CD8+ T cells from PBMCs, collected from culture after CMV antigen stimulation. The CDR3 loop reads CSARDRRQGRNYGYTF. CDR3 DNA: TGCAGTGCTAGAGATCGGAGACAGGGGCGAAACTATGGCTACACCTTC.